A selection of T cell receptor beta chains follows, all from one sample in a study of CXCR3-negative and CXCR3-positive naive CD8 T cells. TCRdb reanalyzed the 5' RACE reads and collapses them to one entry per CDR3 protein, without DNA. The table for this sample gives around 140,000 distinct CDR3 sequences. Specimen: naive CXCR3- CD8+ T cells from blood. The receptors shown here come from a human donor in good health. Some clones in this sample may be carry-over from other donors' samples. The CDR3 runs from the conserved cysteine through the conserved F or W. Each record gives: CDR3 protein, V gene, CDR3 length, J gene.

CASSPLPIHGAYEQYF | TRBV28 | 16 | TRBJ2-7
CASSHGRTMWSEQYF | TRBV14 | 15 | TRBJ2-7
CASSVEPGLYTDTQYF | TRBV9 | 16 | TRBJ2-3
CASSPSGTYNEQFF | TRBV7-9 | 14 | TRBJ2-1
CASSPGEAYEQYF | TRBV7-6 | 13 | TRBJ2-7
CASSTGESYEQYF | TRBV7-6 | 13 | TRBJ2-7
CASRGLAGHNEQFF | TRBV7-9 | 14 | TRBJ2-1
CSVGRGGETQYF | TRBV29-1 | 12 | TRBJ2-5
CASSLRMIAGGQEQFF | TRBV5-4 | 16 | TRBJ2-1
CASSHGGTSYEQYF | TRBV28 | 14 | TRBJ2-7
CSVSIRDYTDNEQFF | TRBV29-1 | 15 | TRBJ2-1
CASSRGGRAFDNEQFF | TRBV19 | 16 | TRBJ2-1
CASSPRATGTASYEQYF | TRBV3-1 | 17 | TRBJ2-7
CSARWDYEQYF | TRBV20-1 | 11 | TRBJ2-7
CASSFLFRGGHNEQFF | TRBV27 | 16 | TRBJ2-1
CASSWTGGFTDTQYF | TRBV4-1 | 15 | TRBJ2-3
CASSQSANQPQHF | TRBV16 | 13 | TRBJ1-5
CASSPGDQKLFF | TRBV27 | 12 | TRBJ1-4
CASSERQGMNTEAFF | TRBV6-1 | 15 | TRBJ1-1